These 2 T cell receptor beta chains originate from one sample sequenced in a study of T-cell reconstitution after alpha-beta-depleted transplantation in children. Unique molecular identifiers were built into the TCRbeta library. TCRdb fed the PCR reads into MiXCR, producing one record per CDR3 protein. The sample yields around 410,000 distinct CDR3 sequences, about a tenth seen once. Here the sequenced sample was PBMCs from the stem cell graft donor, taken from the stem cell graft. These receptors all stem from a human donor who donated a stem cell graft to a child with acute myeloid leukemia.

The V gene is TRBV6-6, the J gene TRBJ2-3; D uncertain. This CDR3 contains 12 residues. The V end was cut by 6 bases, the J end by 5 bases, with 9 bases between. CDR1 is MNHNY, CDR2 SVGAGI, per germline (reference sequence). CDR3 DNA: TGTGCCAGCAGCCTAATGAGAGATACGCAGTATTTT. Residues: CASSLMRDTQYF.

The chain carries TRBV20-1 and TRBJ1-5; 7 bases map to TRBD1. The V segment lost 3 bases and the J segment 6 bases; nucleotides outside the gene matches: 8. Germline CDR1 reads DFQATT; CDR2 reads SNEGSKA (reference sequence). The CDR3 length is 14 residues. The CDR3, as DNA: TGCAGTGCTAGTTCCCTAACAGGGGTTCAGCCCCAGCATTTT. The encoded protein is CSASSLTGVQPQHF.